Listed below are T cell receptor beta chains from one sample, sequenced in a study of a mutant IDH1 vaccine in newly diagnosed glioma. Profiled with immunoSEQ multiplex PCR; TCRdb holds only in-frame clones, not every one. The top ten hold 10% to 15% of the sample, which has tens of thousands of clones, around 80% seen once. These TCRs' antigens remain unknown. This specimen was PBMCs, taken from a glioma patient whose treatment included an IDH1 peptide vaccine. The receptors derive from a man aged 35 to 55 with glioma. Each CDR3 is given with its conserved first and last residue. The order of the fields is D gene, J gene, V gene, clone size, CDR3 protein, CDR3 DNA. D genes are given only for firm matches. A row's size may be missing; if present it is once, few, many or a size class.

. | TRBJ2-1 | TRBV7-9 | once | CASSFIGPGEHNEQFF | TGTGCCAGCAGCTTTATTGGGCCGGGAGAACACAATGAGCAGTTCTTC
. | TRBJ2-5 | TRBV18 | . | CASSPGGEQYF | TGTGCCAGCTCACCCGGCGGGGAGCAGTACTTC
. | TRBJ1-3 | TRBV27 | once | CASTSQGMGSGNTIYF | TGTGCCAGCACTTCGCAGGGAATGGGCTCTGGAAACACCATATATTTT
TRBD2 | TRBJ2-2 | TRBV7-2 | . | CASSLLQAGVSGELFF | TGTGCCAGCAGCTTACTTCAAGCGGGAGTTTCCGGGGAGCTGTTTTTT
. | TRBJ2-3 | TRBV2 | . | CASSGDIRKVTDTQYF | TGTGCCAGCAGCGGGGACATTCGGAAAGTCACAGATACGCAGTATTTT
. | TRBJ1-2 | TRBV11-3 | . | CASSQGNYGYTF | TGTGCCAGCAGTCAGGGCAACTATGGCTACACCTTC
. | TRBJ2-3 | TRBV7-9 | . | CASSLMGITDTQYF | TGTGCCAGCAGCTTGATGGGGATAACAGATACGCAGTATTTT
. | TRBJ2-3 | TRBV7-8 | . | CASSLPRPGDTQYF | TGTGCCAGCAGCTTGCCCAGACCTGGAGATACGCAGTATTTT
. | TRBJ1-3 | TRBV6-6 | . | CASSRVDSGNTIYF | TGTGCCAGCAGCAGAGTAGACTCTGGAAACACCATATATTTT
TRBD2 | TRBJ2-1 | TRBV4-3 | . | CASSPGLVFYEQFF | TGCGCCAGCAGCCCGGGACTAGTGTTCTATGAGCAGTTCTTC